This T cell receptor (beta chain) was sequenced during a study of blood T cell repertoires in COVID-19. Study-wide context: Italy, Spain and the United States were the sources of the convalescent and acute COVID-19 samples.

Germline CDR1 LNHDA, CDR2 SQIVND (reference sequence). The CDR3 length is 15 residues. V lost 1 base, J lost 4 bases, and 4 bases stayed unmatched. TCRdb's table, derived via immunoSEQ multiplex PCR, lists solely in-frame clones and lacks some. The sample has fewer than 700,000 clones, roughly 89% seen once. The chain employs TRBV19 and TRBJ2-3; 8 nucleotides agree with TRBD1. Sequenced: peripheral blood. This clonotype was obtained from a woman between 45 and 65 years old with COVID-19, enrolled during active disease. In DNA, the CDR3 is TGTGCCAGTAGTATAGCAGGGGGCATGTCAGATACGCAGTATTTT. It is translated as CASSIAGGMSDTQYF. The variable domain in full, completed from reference TRBV19 and TRBJ2-3, reads DGGITQSPKYLFRKEGQNVTLSCEQNLNHDAMYWYRQDPGQGLRLIYYSQIVNDFQKGDIAEGYSVSREKKESFPLTVTSAQKNPTAFYLCASSIAGGMSDTQYFGPGTRLTVL.